The following is a TCR beta chain sequence with its context. It was with 60 Vbeta and 13 Jbeta primers that the PCR ran. Data came from immunoSEQ multiplex PCR; TCRdb stores just in-frame clones and leaves some out. The data contain around 200,000 clones, just under 75% of them seen just once; the ten biggest clones take up approximately 5%. Germline V lookup: CDR1 GTSNPN, CDR2 SVGIG (reference sequence). The CDR3 runs to 14 residues. Trimming left V 3 bases short and J 8 bases short, with 19 bases between. The source of the sample is a study of cytomegalovirus exposure and HLA in healthy donors. The sequenced material came from PBMCs. V usage is TRBV30 and J usage is TRBJ1-2; a weak D match, TRBD1 (6 bases). The sequence came from a man aged 25 to 45 in good health and CMV-seropositive. The CDR3 region is CAWSPLEGGRGYTF. The DNA for the CDR3 is TGTGCCTGGAGCCCCCTGGAGGGGGGGCGGGGCTACACCTTC.